This TCR beta chain was sequenced for a study of blood T cell repertoires in COVID-19. Study-level information: The samples span acute and convalescent COVID-19 from the United States, Italy and Spain.

In the source study's methods: For nucleated cells, counts were estimated from reference gene primer amplification. Data came from immunoSEQ multiplex PCR; TCRdb stores just in-frame clones and leaves some out. The DNA was the basis for D and trimming; V, J and clone size are from that table. The data hold 65,000 to 90,000 clones, with approximately 90% observed a single time. Unmatched junction bases numbered 19, after V lost 3 bases and J lost 9 bases. CDR1 is SGHRS, CDR2 YFSETQ, per germline. This CDR3 has 18 residues. What was sequenced was peripheral blood. This clonotype was sampled from a man aged 45-65 years with acute or convalescent COVID-19. The chain links TRBV5-1 to TRBJ2-1; 9 bases fit TRBD2. The CDR3 sequence is CASSSRAQGGGAGGEQFF. The CDR3, as DNA: TGCGCCAGCAGCTCGCGGGCCCAAGGCGGGGGGGCCGGAGGTGAGCAGTTCTTC.